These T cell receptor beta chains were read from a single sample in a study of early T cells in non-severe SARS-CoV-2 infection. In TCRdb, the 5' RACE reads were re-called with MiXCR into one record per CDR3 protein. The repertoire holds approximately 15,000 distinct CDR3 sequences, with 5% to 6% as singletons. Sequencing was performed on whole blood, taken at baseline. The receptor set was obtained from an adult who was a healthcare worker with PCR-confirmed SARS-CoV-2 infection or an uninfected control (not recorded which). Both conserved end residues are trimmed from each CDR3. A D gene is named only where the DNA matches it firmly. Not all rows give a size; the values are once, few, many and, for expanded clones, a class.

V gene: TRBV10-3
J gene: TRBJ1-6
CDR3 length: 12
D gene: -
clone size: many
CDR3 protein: AISEGGYNSPLH

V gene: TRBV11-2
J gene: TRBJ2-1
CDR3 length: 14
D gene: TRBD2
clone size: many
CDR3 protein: ASSRSLAGHYNEQF

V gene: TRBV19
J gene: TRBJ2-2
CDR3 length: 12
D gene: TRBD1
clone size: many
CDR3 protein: ASSRDRYPGELF

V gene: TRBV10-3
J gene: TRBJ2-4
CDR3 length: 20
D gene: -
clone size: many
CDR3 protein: AISGDGRITRTGTIAKNIQY

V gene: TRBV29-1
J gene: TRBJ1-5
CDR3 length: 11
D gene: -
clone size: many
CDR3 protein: SVVLGAGQPQH

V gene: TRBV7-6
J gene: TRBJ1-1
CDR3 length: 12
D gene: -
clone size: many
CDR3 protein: ASSRTADYTEAF

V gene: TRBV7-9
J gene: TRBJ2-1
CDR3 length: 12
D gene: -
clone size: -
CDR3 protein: ASSFKGGGFEQF

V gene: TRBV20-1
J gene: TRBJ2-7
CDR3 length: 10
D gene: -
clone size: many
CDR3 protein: SAVGGSYEQY

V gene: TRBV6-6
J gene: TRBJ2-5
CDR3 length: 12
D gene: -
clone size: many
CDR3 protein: ASSYEGSQETQY

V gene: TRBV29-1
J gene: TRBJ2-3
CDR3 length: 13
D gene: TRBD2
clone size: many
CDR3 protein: SVDGLAGGTDTQY

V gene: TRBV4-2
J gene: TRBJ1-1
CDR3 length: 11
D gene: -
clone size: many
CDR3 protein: ASSQVENAEAF

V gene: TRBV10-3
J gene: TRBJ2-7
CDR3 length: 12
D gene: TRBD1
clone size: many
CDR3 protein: AISGTGFSYEQY

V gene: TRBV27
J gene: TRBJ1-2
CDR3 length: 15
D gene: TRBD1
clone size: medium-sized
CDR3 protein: ASSPDRAQGAWGGYT

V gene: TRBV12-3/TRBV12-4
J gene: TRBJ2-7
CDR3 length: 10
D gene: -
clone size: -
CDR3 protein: ASSFRVSTIS

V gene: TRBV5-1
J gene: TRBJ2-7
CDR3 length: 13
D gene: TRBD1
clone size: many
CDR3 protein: ASSWTGTGSGEQY

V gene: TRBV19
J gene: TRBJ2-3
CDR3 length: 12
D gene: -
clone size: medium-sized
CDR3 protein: ASSIRRSTDTQY

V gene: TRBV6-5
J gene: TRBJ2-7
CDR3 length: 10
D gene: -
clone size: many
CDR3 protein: ASTRTGDEQY

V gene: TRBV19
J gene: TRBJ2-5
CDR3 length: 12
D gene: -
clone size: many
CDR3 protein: ASSVTGPAETQY

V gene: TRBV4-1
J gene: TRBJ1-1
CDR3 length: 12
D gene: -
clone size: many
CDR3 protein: ASSQPSRNTEAF

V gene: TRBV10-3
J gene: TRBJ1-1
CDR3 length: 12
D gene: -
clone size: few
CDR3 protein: AISAGRMNTEAF

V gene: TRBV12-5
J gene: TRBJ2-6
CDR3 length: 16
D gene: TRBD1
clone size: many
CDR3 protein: ASGSGQAYLSGANVLT

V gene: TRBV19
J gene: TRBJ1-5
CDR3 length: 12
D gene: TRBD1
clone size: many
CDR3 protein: ASSGDREGQPQH

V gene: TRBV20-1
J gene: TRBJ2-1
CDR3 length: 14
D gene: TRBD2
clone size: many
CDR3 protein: SARDRLAGAWNEQF